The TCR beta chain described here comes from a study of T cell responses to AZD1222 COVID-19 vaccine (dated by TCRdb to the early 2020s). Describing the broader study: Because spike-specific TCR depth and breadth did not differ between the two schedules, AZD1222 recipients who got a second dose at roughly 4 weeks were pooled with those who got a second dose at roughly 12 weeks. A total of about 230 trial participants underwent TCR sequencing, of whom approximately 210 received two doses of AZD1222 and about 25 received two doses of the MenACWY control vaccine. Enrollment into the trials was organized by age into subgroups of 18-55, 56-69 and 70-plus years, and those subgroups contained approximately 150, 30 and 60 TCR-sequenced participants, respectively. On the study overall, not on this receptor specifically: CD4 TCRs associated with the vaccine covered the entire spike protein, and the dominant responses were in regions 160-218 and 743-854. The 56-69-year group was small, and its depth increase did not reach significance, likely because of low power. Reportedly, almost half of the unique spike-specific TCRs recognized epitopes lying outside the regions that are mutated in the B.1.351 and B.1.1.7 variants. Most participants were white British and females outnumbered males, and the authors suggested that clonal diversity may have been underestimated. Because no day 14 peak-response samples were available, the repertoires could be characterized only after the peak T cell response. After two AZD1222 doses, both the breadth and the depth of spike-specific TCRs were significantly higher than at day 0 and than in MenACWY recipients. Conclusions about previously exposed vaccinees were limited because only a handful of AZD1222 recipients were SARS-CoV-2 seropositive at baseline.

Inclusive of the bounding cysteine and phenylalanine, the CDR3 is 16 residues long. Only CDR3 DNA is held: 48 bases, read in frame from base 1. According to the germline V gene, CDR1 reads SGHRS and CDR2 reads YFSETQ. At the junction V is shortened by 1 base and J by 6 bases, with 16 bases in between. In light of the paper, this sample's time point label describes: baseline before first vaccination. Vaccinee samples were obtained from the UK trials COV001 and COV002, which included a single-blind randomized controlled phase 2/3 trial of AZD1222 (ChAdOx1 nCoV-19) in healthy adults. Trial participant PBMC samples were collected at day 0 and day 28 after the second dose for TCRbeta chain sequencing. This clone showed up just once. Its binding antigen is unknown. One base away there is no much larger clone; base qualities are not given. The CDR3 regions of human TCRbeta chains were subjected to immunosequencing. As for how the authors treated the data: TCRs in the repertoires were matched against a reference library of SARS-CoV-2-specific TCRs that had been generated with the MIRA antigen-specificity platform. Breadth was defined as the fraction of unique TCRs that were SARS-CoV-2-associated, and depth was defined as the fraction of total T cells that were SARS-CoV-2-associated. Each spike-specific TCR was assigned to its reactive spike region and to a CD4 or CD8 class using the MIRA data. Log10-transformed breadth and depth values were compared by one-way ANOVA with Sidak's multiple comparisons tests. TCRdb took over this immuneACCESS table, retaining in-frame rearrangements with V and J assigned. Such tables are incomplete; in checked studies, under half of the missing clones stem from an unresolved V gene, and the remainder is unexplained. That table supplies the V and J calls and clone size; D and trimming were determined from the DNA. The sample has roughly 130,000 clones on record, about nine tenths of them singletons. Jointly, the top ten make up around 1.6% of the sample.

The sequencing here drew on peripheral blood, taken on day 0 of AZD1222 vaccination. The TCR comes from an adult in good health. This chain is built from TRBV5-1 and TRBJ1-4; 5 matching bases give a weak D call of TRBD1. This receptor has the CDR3 CASSLQPQGLDEKLFF. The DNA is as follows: TGCGCCAGCAGCTTGCAGCCGCAGGGACTTGATGAAAAACTGTTTTTT. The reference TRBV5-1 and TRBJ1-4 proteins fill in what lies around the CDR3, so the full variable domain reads KAGVTQTPRYLIKTRGQQVTLSCSPISGHRSVSWYQQTPGQGLQFLFEYFSETQRNKGNFPGRFSGRQFSNSRSEMNVSTLELGDSALYLCASSLQPQGLDEKLFFGSGTQLSVL.